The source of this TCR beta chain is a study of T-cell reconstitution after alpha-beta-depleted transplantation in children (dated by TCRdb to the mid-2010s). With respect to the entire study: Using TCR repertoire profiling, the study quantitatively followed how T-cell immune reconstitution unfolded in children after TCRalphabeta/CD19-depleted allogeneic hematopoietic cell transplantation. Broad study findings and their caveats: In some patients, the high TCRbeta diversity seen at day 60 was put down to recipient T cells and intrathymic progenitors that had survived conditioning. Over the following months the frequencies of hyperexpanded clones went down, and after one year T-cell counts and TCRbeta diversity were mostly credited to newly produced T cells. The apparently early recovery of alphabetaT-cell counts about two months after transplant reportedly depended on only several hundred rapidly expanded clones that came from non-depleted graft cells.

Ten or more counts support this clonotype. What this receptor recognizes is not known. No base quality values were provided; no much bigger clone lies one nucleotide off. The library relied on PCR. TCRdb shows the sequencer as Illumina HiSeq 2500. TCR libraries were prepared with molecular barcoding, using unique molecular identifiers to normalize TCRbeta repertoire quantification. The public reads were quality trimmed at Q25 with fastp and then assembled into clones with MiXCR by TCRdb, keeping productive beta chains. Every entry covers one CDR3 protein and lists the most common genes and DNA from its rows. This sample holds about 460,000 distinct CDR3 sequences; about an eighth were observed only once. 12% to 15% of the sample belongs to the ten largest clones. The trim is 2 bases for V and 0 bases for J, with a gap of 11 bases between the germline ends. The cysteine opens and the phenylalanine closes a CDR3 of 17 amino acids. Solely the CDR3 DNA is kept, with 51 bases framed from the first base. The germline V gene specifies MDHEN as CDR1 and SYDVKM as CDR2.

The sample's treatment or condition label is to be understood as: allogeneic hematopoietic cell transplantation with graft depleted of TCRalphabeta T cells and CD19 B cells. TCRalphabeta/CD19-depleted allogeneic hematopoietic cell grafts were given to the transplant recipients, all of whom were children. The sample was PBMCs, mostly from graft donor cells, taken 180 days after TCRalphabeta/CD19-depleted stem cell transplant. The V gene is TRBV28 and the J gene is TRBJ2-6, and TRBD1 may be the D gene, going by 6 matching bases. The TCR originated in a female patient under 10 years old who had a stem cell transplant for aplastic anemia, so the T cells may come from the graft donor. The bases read TGTGCCAGCAGTTTAATGGGGGCTGCCTCTGGGGCCAACGTCCTGACTTTC. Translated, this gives CASSLMGAASGANVLTF.